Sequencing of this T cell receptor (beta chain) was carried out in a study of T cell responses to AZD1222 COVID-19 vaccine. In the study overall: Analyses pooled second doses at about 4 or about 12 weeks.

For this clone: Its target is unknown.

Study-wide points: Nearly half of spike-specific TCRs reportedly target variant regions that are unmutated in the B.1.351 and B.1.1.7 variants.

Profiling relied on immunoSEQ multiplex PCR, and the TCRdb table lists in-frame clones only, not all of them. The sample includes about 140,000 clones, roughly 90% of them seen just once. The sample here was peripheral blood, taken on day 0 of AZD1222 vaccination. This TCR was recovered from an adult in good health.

The CDR3 spells CASSLTGPGELFF. Written as DNA, the CDR3 is TGTGCCAGCAGCTTGACGGGTCCCGGGGAGCTGTTTTTT. The chain combines TRBV5-4 with TRBJ2-2, with D unresolved. The CDR3 is 13 residues long. The V gene lost 1 base and the J gene lost 6 bases, with 7 bases spanning the gap. Germline CDR1 SGHNT, CDR2 YYREEE (reference sequence). Complete variable domain (other parts from reference TRBV5-4 and TRBJ2-2): ETGVTQSPTHLIKTRGQQVTLRCSSQSGHNTVSWYQQALGQGPQFIFQYYREEENGRGNFPPRFSGLQFPNYSSELNVNALELDDSALYLCASSLTGPGELFFGEGSRLTVL.